Sequencing of this TCR beta chain was carried out in a study of CD8 T cells in ankylosing spondylitis. In this sample, this clonotype turned up a few times. Trimming shortened V by 5 bases and J by 5 bases, and 16 bases separated the two germline ends. CDR3 length: 14 residues. Germline V gene data show CDR1 as SGHTA and CDR2 as FQGNSA. TCRdb reanalysed the 5' RACE reads using MiXCR and keeps one entry per CDR3 protein. Of 250,000 to 400,000 distinct CDR3 sequences in the sample, roughly 10% were seen once. This chain uses TRBV7-2 with TRBJ2-7, with unresolved D. Sequencing was carried out using blood, either unsorted or a sorted T cell fraction (not recorded which). The TCR was taken from a female donor with ankylosing spondylitis or in good health (not recorded which). CDR3 sequence reads: CASSPGRAEDEQYF. CDR3 DNA sequence: TGTGCCAGCAGCCCGGGTCGCGCTGAGGACGAGCAGTACTTC.